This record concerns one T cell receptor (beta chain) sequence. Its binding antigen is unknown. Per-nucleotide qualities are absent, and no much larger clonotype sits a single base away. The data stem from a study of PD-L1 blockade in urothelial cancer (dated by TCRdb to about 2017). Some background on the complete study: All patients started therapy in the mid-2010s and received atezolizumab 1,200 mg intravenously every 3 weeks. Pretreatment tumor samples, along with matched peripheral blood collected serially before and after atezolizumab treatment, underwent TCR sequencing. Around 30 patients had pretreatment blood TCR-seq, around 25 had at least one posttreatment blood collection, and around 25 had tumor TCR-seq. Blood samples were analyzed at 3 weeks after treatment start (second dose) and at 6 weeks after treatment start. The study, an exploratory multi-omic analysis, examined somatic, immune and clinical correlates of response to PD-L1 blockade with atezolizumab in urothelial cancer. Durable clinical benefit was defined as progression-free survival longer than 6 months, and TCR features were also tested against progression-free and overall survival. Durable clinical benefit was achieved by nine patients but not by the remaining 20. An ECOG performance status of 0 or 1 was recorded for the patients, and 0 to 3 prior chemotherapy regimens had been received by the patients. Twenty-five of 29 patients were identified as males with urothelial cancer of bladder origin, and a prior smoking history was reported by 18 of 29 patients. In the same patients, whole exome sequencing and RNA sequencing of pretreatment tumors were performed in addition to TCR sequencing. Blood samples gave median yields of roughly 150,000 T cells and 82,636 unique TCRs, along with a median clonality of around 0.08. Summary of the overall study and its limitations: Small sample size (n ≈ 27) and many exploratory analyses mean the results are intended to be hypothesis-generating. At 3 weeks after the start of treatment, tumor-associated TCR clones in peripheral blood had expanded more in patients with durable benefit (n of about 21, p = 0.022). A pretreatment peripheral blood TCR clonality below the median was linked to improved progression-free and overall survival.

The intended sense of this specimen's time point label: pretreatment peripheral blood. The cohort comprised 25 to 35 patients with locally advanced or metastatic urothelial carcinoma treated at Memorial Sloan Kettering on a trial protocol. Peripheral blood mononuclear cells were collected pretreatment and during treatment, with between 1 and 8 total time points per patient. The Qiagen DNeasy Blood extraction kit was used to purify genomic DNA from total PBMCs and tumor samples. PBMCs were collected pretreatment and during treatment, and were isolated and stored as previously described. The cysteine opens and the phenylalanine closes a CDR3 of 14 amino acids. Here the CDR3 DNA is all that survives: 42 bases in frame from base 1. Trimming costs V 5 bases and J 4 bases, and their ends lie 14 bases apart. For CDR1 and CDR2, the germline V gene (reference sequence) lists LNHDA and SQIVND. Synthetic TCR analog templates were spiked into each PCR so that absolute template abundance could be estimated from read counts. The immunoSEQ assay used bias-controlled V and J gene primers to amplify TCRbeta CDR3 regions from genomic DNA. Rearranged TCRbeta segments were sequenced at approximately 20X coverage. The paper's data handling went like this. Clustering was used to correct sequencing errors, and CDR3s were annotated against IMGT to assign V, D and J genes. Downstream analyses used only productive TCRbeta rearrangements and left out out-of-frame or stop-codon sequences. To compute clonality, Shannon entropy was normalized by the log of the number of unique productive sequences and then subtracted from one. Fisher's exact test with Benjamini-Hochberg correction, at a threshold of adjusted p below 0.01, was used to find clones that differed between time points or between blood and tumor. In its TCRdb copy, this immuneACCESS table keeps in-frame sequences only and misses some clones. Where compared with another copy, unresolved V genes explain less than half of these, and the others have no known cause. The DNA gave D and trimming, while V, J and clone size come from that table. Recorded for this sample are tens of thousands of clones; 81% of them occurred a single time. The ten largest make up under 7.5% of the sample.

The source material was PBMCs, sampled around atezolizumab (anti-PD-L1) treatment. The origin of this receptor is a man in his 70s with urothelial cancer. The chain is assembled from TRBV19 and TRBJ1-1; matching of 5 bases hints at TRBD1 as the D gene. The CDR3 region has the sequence CASSVGGGFTEAFF. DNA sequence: TGTGCCAGTAGTGTTGGGGGGGGGTTCACTGAAGCTTTCTTT.